This T cell receptor (beta chain) was obtained from a study of patients and donors after allogeneic stem cell transplantation. In germline, CDR1 is SNHLY, CDR2 FYNNEI. Trimming removed 4 bases from V and 0 bases from J; junction bases left unmatched: 6. The CDR3 consists of 18 residues. MiXCR, applied by TCRdb to the RT-PCR reads, yields one record per CDR3 protein. The sample lists some 90,000 distinct CDR3 sequences; 48% were seen once. What was sequenced was blood, either unsorted or a sorted T cell fraction (not recorded which). The clonotype was recovered from a human donor who was either an allogeneic HSCT recipient or a stem cell or donor lymphocyte infusion donor (not recorded which). It is not recorded whose cells these are; they may come from a transplant donor. V usage is TRBV2 and J usage is TRBJ2-1; TRBD2 aligns across 13 bases. The CDR3 region is CASSGGRTSGSSYNEQFF. DNA for the CDR3: TGTGCCAGCAGTGGAGGGAGGACTAGCGGGAGCTCCTACAATGAGCAGTTCTTC.